This T cell receptor beta chain appears in the sequencing data of a study of blood T cells in healthy people across ages (dated by TCRdb to between 2014 and 2017). A note on the overall study: In model experiments, roughly one uniquely barcoded TCR beta cDNA molecule per two T cells was captured by template switching. Using deep sequencing normalized with unique cDNA molecular identifiers, the study measured how TCR beta repertoire diversity changes with age. Four age groups were formed from the donors: young (average 16 years), middle-aged (less than 40), aged (62) and long-lived (around 82). Donors of different ages were randomly distributed across sequencing lanes to avoid experimental bias. Using the same blood draw, the study looked at two additional independent replicas of 1 million unique cDNA reads for two donors, one aged 18 to 30 and the other aged 80 or older. The full study reports these points: The CMV infection status of donors was not known, potentially confounding age-related changes in expanded clonotypes. Compared with the aged group, the long-lived group had more naive CD4+ T cells, fewer expanded clones and increased TCR diversity, suggesting age selection. Total diversity estimates from one million sequenced T cells were considered lower bounds and underestimates. Bulk unsorted PBMC profiling prevented conclusive comparison of naive and antigen-experienced compartments. The percentage of naive T cells measured by flow cytometry correlated strongly with observed TCR beta diversity. As age increased, observed TCR beta diversity per million T cells dropped in a roughly linear way, and a significant reduction was already evident by age 40.

The library was made by 5' RACE. TCRdb shows the sequencer as Illumina HiSeq 2500. The second PCR ran for about 7 to 11 cycles and used a J-beta primer mix along with a sample-barcoded 5' primer. Each TCR beta cDNA molecule received a unique molecular identifier from a template-switch 5' adaptor carrying 12 random nucleotides. At least 2.5 million CDR3-containing paired-end reads were obtained from each sample. First-strand cDNA was synthesized from all RNA with the Mint cDNA synthesis kit, primed by a TRBC-specific oligonucleotide. All cDNA was treated with uracil-DNA glycosylase and then went through a first 18-cycle PCR with the universal primers M1SS and BC2_uni_R. In the source study's methods: Normalization of each sample was performed by random selection of 1 million high-quality reads, each carrying a distinct molecular identifier. Reads with shared molecular identifiers were discarded instead of being binned into consensus sequences. MiTCR, run with a Q25 quality threshold and the strictest error-elimination algorithm, handled CDR3 identification, clonotype clustering and error correction. A nonparametric unseen species model with Euler transformation was used to estimate a lower bound on total TCR beta diversity. TCRdb applied fastp at Q25 and MiXCR to the public reads, then kept only in-frame beta chains. Rows matching on CDR3 protein sequence are summarized as one entry with the most common DNA and genes. The authors' filters were not applied to this entry. Within this sample are approximately 830,000 distinct CDR3 sequences, with approximately 59% of them counted one time only. Of the sample, approximately 30% falls within the top ten clones.

Systemically healthy Caucasian individuals from Russia, roughly 40 in total and aged roughly 6 to 95 years, were included as donors. Ten milliliters of peripheral blood were drawn from each donor into EDTA-treated Vacutainer tubes. Ficoll-Paque density-gradient centrifugation was used to isolate PBMCs, with at least 6.5 million per sample. Trizol reagent was used to extract total RNA from PBMCs, with at least 5.5 micrograms per sample. The percentages of naive CD45RAhigh/CD27high T cells were determined by flow cytometry on a PBMC aliquot from every donor. Turning to this clonotype: Its recognized antigen is unknown. Base qualities are not at hand, and no much larger clone is one base apart.

Spanning cysteine to phenylalanine, the CDR3 consists of 12 amino acids. The entry retains the CDR3 DNA only, 36 bases that are in frame from base 1. The germline V gene (reference sequence) supplies CDR1 SEHNR and CDR2 FQNEAQ. Cut back by 4 bases and 8 bases, the V and J ends lie 11 bases apart. The receptor comes from a man aged 25-45 years in good health. This chain joins TRBV7-9 to TRBJ1-2; the D gene identity is not certain. The sequenced sample was blood. CDR3 loop: CASSSDQGGYTF. In nucleotide form, the sequence is TGTGCCAGCAGCTCTGATCAAGGGGGCTACACCTTC.